This T cell receptor (beta chain) is drawn from a study of a mutant IDH1 vaccine in newly diagnosed glioma. Study-wide context: Previous treatment comprised radiotherapy, temozolomide, or both, mostly both.

Germline V gene lookup returns CDR1 SEHNR and CDR2 FQNEAQ (reference sequence). Trimming at V came to 7 bases and at J to 2 bases, leaving 6 bases not matched to a gene. The CDR3 has 14 residues. Some clones are missing from TCRdb's copy, which holds only in-frame ones; the method was immunoSEQ multiplex PCR. The profile shows about 32,000 clones, approximately 80% of them singletons. Indicated time point: week 35, safety follow-up. All doses held 300 ug of mutant IDH1 20-mer peptide, with topical imiquimod. In the case of this clone: The antigen remains undetermined.

The sequencing used PBMCs, collected from a glioma patient whose treatment included an IDH1 peptide vaccine. The origin of this receptor is a woman in her 40s with glioma. The rearrangement joins TRBV7-9 to TRBJ2-5; 8 bases agree with TRBD1. CDR3 nucleotides: TGTGCCAGCAACGACAGGGGTCGGCAAGAGACCCAGTACTTC. Protein sequence: CASNDRGRQETQYF.